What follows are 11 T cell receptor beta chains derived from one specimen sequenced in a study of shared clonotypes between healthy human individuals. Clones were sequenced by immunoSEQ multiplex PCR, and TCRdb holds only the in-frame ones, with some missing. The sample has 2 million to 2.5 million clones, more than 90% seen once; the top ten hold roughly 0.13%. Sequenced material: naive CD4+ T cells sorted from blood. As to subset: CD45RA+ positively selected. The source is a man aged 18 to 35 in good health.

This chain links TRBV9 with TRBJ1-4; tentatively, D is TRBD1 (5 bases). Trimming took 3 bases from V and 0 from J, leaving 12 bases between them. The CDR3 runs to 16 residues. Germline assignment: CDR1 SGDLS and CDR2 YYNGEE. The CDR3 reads CASSAGRSATNEKLFF. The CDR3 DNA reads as TGTGCCAGCAGCGCAGGGAGATCCGCAACTAATGAAAAACTGTTTTTT. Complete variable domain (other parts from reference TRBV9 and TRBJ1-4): DSGVTQTPKHLITATGQRVTLRCSPRSGDLSVYWYQQSLDQGLQFLIQYYNGEERAKGNILERFSAQQFPDLHSELNLSSLELGDSALYFCASSAGRSATNEKLFFGSGTQLSVL.

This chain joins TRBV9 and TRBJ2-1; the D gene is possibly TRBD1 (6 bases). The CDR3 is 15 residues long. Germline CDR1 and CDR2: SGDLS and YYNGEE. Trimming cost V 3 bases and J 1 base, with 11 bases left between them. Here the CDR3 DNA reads TGTGCCAGCAGCGAACAGGGCTTATCCTACAATGAGCAGTTCTTC. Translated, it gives CASSEQGLSYNEQFF. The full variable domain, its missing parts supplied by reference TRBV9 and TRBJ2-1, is DSGVTQTPKHLITATGQRVTLRCSPRSGDLSVYWYQQSLDQGLQFLIQYYNGEERAKGNILERFSAQQFPDLHSELNLSSLELGDSALYFCASSEQGLSYNEQFFGPGTRLTVL.

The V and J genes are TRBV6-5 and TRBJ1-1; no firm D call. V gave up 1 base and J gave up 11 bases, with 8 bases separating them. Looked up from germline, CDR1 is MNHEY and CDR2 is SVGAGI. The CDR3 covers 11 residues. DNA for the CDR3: TGTGCCAGCAGTTACTTAAAGGAGGCTTTCTTT. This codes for CASSYLKEAFF.

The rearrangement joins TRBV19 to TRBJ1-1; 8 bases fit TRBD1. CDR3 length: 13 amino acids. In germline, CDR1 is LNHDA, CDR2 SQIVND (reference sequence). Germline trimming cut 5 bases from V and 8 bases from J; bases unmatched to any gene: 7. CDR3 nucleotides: TGTGCCAGTAGTTTCGGACAGGGTACCGAAGCTTTCTTT. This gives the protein CASSFGQGTEAFF.

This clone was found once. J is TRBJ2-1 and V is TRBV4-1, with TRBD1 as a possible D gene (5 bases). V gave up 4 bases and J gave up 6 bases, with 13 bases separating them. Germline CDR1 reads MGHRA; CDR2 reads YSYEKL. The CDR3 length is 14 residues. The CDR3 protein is CASSRTGQFNEQFF. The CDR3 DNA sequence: TGCGCCAGCAGCCGAACAGGCCAATTCAATGAGCAGTTCTTC.

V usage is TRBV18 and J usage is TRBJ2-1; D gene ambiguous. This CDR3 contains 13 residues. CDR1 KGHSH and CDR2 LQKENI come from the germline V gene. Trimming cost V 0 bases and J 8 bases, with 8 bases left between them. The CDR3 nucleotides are TGTGCCAGCTCACCACCCGCGATGGATGAGCAGTTCTTC. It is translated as CASSPPAMDEQFF.

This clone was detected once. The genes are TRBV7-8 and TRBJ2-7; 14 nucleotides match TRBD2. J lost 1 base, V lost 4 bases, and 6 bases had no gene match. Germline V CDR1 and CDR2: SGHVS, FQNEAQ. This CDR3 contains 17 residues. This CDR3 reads CASSWTSGGSPSYEQYF. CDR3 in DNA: TGTGCCAGCAGCTGGACTAGCGGGGGGTCCCCGTCCTACGAGCAGTACTTC.

The CDR3 spells CASSVGTVGYGYTF. CDR3 coding DNA: TGTGCCAGCAGTGTCGGGACGGTTGGCTATGGCTACACCTTC. The chain combines TRBV6-1 with TRBJ1-2; tentative D call: TRBD1 (5 bases). The CDR3 is 14 amino acids. The V and J ends lost 4 bases and 4 bases respectively, with 13 bases between them. Germline V gene data show CDR1 as MNHNS and CDR2 as SASEGT.

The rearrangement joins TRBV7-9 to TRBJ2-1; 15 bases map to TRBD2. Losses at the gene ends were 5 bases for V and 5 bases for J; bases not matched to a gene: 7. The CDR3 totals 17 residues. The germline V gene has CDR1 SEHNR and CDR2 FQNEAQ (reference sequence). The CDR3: CASSPGLAGGQNNEQFF. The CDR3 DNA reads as TGTGCCAGCAGCCCAGGACTAGCGGGAGGGCAAAACAATGAGCAGTTCTTC.

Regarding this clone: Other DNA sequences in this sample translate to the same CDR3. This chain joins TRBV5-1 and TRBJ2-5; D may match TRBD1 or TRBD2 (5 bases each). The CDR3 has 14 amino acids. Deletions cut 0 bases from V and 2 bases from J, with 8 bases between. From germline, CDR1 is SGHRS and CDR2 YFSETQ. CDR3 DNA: TGCGCCAGCAGCTTGGGGGGACCTCAAGAGACCCAGTACTTC. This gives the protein CASSLGGPQETQYF.

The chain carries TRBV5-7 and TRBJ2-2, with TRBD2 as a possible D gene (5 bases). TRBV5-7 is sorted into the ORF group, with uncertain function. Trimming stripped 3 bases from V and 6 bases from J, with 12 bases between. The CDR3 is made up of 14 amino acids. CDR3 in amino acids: CASSSGFFAGELFF. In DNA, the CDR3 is TGTGCCAGCAGCTCGGGATTTTTCGCCGGGGAGCTGTTTTTT.